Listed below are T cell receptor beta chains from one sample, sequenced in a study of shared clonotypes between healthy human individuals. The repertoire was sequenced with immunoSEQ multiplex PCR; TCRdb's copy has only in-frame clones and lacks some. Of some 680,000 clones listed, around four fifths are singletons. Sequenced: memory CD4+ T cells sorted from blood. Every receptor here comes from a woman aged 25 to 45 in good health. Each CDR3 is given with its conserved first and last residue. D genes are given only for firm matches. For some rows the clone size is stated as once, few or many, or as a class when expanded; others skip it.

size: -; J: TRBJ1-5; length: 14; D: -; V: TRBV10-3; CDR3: CAISERGNNQPQHF; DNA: TGTGCCATCAGCGAGAGGGGGAACAATCAGCCCCAGCATTTT
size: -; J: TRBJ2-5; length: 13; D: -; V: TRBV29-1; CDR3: CSVEDSYQETQYF; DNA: TGCAGCGTTGAGGACAGCTACCAAGAGACCCAGTACTTC
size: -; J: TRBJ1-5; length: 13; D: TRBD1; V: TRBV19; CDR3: CASSGDRAQPQHF; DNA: TGTGCCAGTTCGGGGGACAGGGCCCAGCCCCAGCATTTT
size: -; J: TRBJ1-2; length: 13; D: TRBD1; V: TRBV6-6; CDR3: CATRGDGHYGYTF; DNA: TGTGCCACCAGGGGGGACGGACACTATGGCTACACCTTC
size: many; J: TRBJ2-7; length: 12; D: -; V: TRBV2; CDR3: CASSEEFSTTDF; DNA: TGTGCCAGCAGTGAAGAGTTTTCTACAACGGACTTC
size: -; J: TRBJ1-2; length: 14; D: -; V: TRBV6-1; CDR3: CASSEMDGFYGYTF; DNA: TGTGCCAGCAGTGAAATGGACGGATTCTATGGCTACACCTTC
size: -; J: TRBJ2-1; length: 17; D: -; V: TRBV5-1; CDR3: CASSPHGGINRFNEQFF; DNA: TGCGCCAGCAGCCCGCATGGAGGGATTAATCGGTTCAATGAGCAGTTCTTC
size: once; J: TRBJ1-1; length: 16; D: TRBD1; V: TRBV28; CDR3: CASRYSTGGKSTEAFF; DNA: TGTGCCAGCAGGTATTCGACAGGGGGTAAGTCCACTGAAGCTTTCTTT
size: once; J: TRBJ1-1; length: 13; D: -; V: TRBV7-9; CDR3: CASSLTAGTEAFF; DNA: TGTGCCAGCAGCCTAACGGCGGGCACTGAAGCTTTCTTT
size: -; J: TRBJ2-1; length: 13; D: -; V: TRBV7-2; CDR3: CASSSDLEGEQFF; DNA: TGTGCCAGCAGCTCCGACCTAGAGGGTGAGCAGTTCTTC
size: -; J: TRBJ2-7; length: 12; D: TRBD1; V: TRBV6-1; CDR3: CASTGQARRQYF; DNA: TGTGCCAGTACCGGACAGGCCAGAAGGCAGTACTTC
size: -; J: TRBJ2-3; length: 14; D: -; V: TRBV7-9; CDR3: CASSSLRDLDTQYF; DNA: TGTGCCAGCAGCTCATTGCGGGATTTGGATACGCAGTATTTT
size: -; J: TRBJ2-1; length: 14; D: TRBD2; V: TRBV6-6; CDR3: CASSSSGSGNEQFF; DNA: TGTGCCAGCAGTTCTAGCGGGAGTGGTAATGAGCAGTTCTTC
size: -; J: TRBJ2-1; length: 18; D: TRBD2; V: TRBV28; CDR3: CASSSGTSGISSYNEQFF; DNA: TGTGCCAGCAGTTCCGGGACTAGCGGGATCAGCTCCTACAATGAGCAGTTCTTC
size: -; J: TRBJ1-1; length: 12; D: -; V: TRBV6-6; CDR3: CASRLGDTEAFF; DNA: TGTGCCAGCAGACTAGGAGACACTGAAGCTTTCTTT
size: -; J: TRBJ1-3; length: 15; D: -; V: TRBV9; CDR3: CASTKGDSRGNTIYF; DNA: TGTGCCAGCACAAAGGGTGACTCTAGAGGAAACACCATATATTTT
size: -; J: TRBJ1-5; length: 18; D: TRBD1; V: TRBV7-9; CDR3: CASSSWTGRIGGNQPQHF; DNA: TGTGCCAGCAGCTCCTGGACAGGGAGAATAGGTGGCAATCAGCCCCAGCATTTT
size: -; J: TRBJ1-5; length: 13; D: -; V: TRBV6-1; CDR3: CASSEERERAQHF; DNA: TGTGCCAGCAGTGAAGAGAGGGAGAGGGCCCAGCATTTT
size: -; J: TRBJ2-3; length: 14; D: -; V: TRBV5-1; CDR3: CASSLEQTTDTQYF; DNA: TGCGCCAGCAGCTTGGAACAGACCACAGATACGCAGTATTTT